This T cell receptor beta chain was sequenced in a study of regulatory T cells in long-lasting Graves disease. Findings of the study overall: Rather than thyroid tissue, only peripheral blood underwent study. Preferential use of TRBV28, TRBJ1-2 and TRBJ2-5 was seen in persistent disease.

The CDR3 is made up of 15 amino acids. The junction had 4 bases not matched to a gene; V was cut back by 3 bases and J by 2 bases. CDR1 is SGHTA and CDR2 is FQGNSA in the germline V gene. Combining iRepertoire HTBI primers with Arm-PCR of CDR3 regions, the authors built TCR beta libraries. TCRdb reprocessed the multiplex PCR reads via MiXCR and lists one record per CDR3 protein. The repertoire holds around 460,000 distinct CDR3 sequences, with about a fifth as singletons. This clonotype showed up many times. The target antigen is unknown. Time point meaning: persistent/refractory GD, antithyroid drugs over 5 years with positive TRAb. RNA from PBMCs was the source of the TCR library.

The sequence derives from a female donor with Graves disease. The material was peripheral blood mononuclear cells (PBMCs), obtained when the disease was refractory, from a patient treated with antithyroid drugs. This chain uses TRBV7-2 with TRBJ1-2, with 9 bases that match TRBD1. The CDR3 bases are TGTGCCAGCAGCTTGCGACAGGGGGGGAACTATGGCTACACCTTC. As protein: CASSLRQGGNYGYTF.